The 6 T cell receptor beta chains presented below share a single source sample, sequenced in a study of T cell responses to AZD1222 COVID-19 vaccine. TCRdb's copy holds only in-frame clones and misses some; the assay was immunoSEQ multiplex PCR. The table records roughly 120,000 clones, 75% to 95% of them present only once. The input for sequencing was peripheral blood, taken on day 0 of AZD1222 vaccination. The receptors were sampled from an adult in good health.

The chain recombines TRBV19 with TRBJ2-4; D gene unclear. The CDR3 sequence is 16 residues long. The germline CDR1 and CDR2 sequences are LNHDA and SQIVND (reference sequence). Trimming took off 2 bases at V and 0 bases at J, with 11 bases between the two ends. Here the CDR3 reads CASSIQRTLAKNIQYF. The CDR3 DNA sequence: TGTGCCAGTAGTATACAGCGTACTCTAGCCAAAAACATTCAGTACTTC.

The CDR3 DNA reads as TGTGCCAGCTCACCACCTGTTGGCCCCTTAACGGCTACAGGGTTGAGTGGCTACACCTTC. The encoded protein is CASSPPVGPLTATGLSGYTF. This chain connects TRBV18 to TRBJ1-2; tentatively, D is TRBD1 (6 bases). V shed 0 bases and J shed 7 bases, with 30 bases lying between them. Germline lookup yields CDR1 KGHSH and CDR2 LQKENI. The CDR3 has 20 amino acids.

This clone was observed a single time. V is TRBV27 and J is TRBJ2-7, with D tentatively TRBD1 (5 bases). Looked up from germline, CDR1 is MNHEY and CDR2 is SMNVEV (reference sequence). This CDR3 is 12 amino acids long. With 6 bases removed from V and 0 bases from J, the gap between germline ends came to 6 bases. The CDR3 nucleotides are TGTGCCAGCAGGGACAACTCCTACGAGCAGTACTTC. Translated, it gives CASRDNSYEQYF.

J is TRBJ2-3 and V is TRBV5-1, with TRBD2 matching over 14 bases. This CDR3 contains 16 residues. V dropped 4 bases and J dropped 7; count of bases not matched to a gene: 8. CDR1 is SGHRS and CDR2 is YFSETQ in the germline V gene. As DNA, the CDR3 is TGCGCCAGCAGCATCACCGGGACTAGCGGGAGCCATACGCAGTATTTT. The encoded protein is CASSITGTSGSHTQYF.

This rearrangement joins TRBV6-5 to TRBJ1-5, with D uncertain. The ends were cut back, 0 bases at V and 2 bases at J, with 11 bases in the middle. The length of the CDR3 is 16 residues. Germline V lookup: CDR1 MNHEY, CDR2 SVGAGI. CDR3 region: CASSYSTGRGNQPQHF. The CDR3 DNA follows: TGTGCCAGCAGTTACTCGACGGGTAGGGGCAATCAGCCCCAGCATTTT.

The rearrangement links TRBV5-1 to TRBJ2-1, with 8 bases identical to TRBD2. Germline trimming cut 4 bases from V and 8 bases from J; bases unmatched to any gene: 2. Per the germline V gene, CDR1 is SGHRS and CDR2 is YFSETQ. This CDR3 comprises 12 residues. CDR3 in amino acids: CASSPGGDEQFF. For the CDR3, the DNA is TGCGCCAGCAGCCCCGGGGGGGATGAGCAGTTCTTC.